Below are 20 T cell receptor beta chains sequenced from a single sample in a study of vaccination effects on CD4 cells after COVID-19. Clones were read by immunoSEQ multiplex PCR, and TCRdb kept only the in-frame ones, dropping some. The data show around 47,000 clones, about 68% seen once. Their antigen targets remain unknown. The ViraFEST assay expanded antigen-specific CD4+ T cells with viral peptide pools before sequencing. After less than 11 days in culture, the CD4+ T cells were isolated. The infection with SARS-CoV-2 (confirmed by PCR) occurred in this person between March and December 2020. Sequenced here: CD4+ T cells from PBMCs cultured with a peptide pool, sampled before COVID-19 vaccination. The receptors derive from a human donor who had a prior SARS-CoV-2 infection.

This clone was seen just once. The chain employs TRBV11-3 and TRBJ2-3; the match to TRBD2 covers 13 bases. Germline CDR1 is SGHNT and CDR2 is YENEEA. CDR3 length equals 18 residues. Trimming cost V 1 base and J 3 bases; bases outside gene matches: 7. CDR3 region: CASSLVQGLAGYTDTQYF. CDR3 DNA sequence: TGTGCCAGCAGCTTAGTCCAGGGACTAGCGGGATATACAGATACGCAGTATTTT.

The V and J genes are TRBV4-1 and TRBJ2-3; 11 bases agree with TRBD2. V lost 3 bases to trimming and J lost 4 bases; unmatched junction nucleotides: 6. Germline-derived CDR1 and CDR2 are MGHRA and YSYEKL. The CDR3 consists of 16 residues. DNA of the CDR3: TGCGCCAGCAGCCAGAGACTAGCGGGGACTCCAGATACGCAGTATTTT. As protein: CASSQRLAGTPDTQYF.

V gene TRBV15 combines with J gene TRBJ2-5; weak D call: TRBD2 (6 bases). CDR1 is LNHNV and CDR2 is YYDKDF in the germline V gene (reference sequence). This CDR3 region has 15 residues. V was pared by 0 bases and J by 5 bases, with 13 bases between. The CDR3 reads CATSRDLASVETQYF. Here the CDR3 DNA reads TGTGCCACCAGCAGAGATTTGGCTAGCGTGGAGACCCAGTACTTC.

Only a few counts were recorded for this clone. This chain joins TRBV5-1 and TRBJ2-3; D is ambiguous. The CDR3 runs 15 residues. Trimming stripped 2 bases from V and 0 bases from J, with 10 bases between. The germline V gene encodes CDR1 SGHRS and CDR2 YFSETQ. CDR3 sequence (DNA): TGCGCCAGCAGCTTAACCCAGGTCAGCACAGATACGCAGTATTTT. Amino acid sequence: CASSLTQVSTDTQYF. The variable domain in full, with the rest retrieved from reference TRBV5-1 and TRBJ2-3, is KAGVTQTPRYLIKTRGQQVTLSCSPISGHRSVSWYQQTPGQGLQFLFEYFSETQRNKGNFPGRFSGRQFSNSRSEMNVSTLELGDSALYLCASSLTQVSTDTQYFGPGTRLTVL.

This rearrangement joins TRBV6-5 to TRBJ1-5, with a weak D call TRBD1 (5 bases). The V gene's germline CDR1 is MNHEY and CDR2 SVGAGI. Deletions cut 8 bases from V and 15 bases from J, with 26 bases between. The CDR3 is 14 amino acids. The DNA for the CDR3 is TGTGCCAGCGGGGTGTCAGGGACCCCCCTGAAAATGCATTTT. Its protein product is CASGVSGTPLKMHF.

The gene calls are TRBV20-1 and TRBJ2-5; 7 nucleotides line up with TRBD2. The V and J ends lost 3 bases and 0 bases, in that order; junction bases with no gene match: 7. Germline V gene data show CDR1 as DFQATT and CDR2 as SNEGSKA (reference sequence). The CDR3 is made up of 15 amino acids. The CDR3, as DNA: TGCAGTGCTAGTGGGTCTAGCGGCTACCAAGAGACCCAGTACTTC. Residues: CSASGSSGYQETQYF.

The chain employs TRBV11-3 and TRBJ2-1; perhaps TRBD2 as D (6 bases). The length of the CDR3 is 14 residues. Trimming pared 6 bases from V and 4 bases from J, leaving 13 bases between. Per the germline V gene, CDR1 is SGHNT and CDR2 is YENEEA. CDR3 amino acids: CASSQRAAYNEQFF. CDR3 DNA sequence: TGTGCCAGCAGTCAGCGGGCCGCATACAATGAGCAGTTCTTC.

The CDR3 loop is CASSRTASTDTQYF. The CDR3, as DNA: TGTGCCAGCAGCCGAACAGCTAGCACAGATACGCAGTATTTT. This chain links TRBV2 with TRBJ2-3; D remains unclear. The ends were cut back, 6 bases at V and 0 bases at J, with 10 bases in the middle. The CDR3 sequence is 14 residues long. Per the germline V gene, CDR1 is SNHLY and CDR2 is FYNNEI. The full variable domain, its missing parts supplied by reference TRBV2 and TRBJ2-3, is EPEVTQTPSHQVTQMGQEVILRCVPISNHLYFYWYRQILGQKVEFLVSFYNNEISEKSEIFDDQFSVERPDGSNFTLKIRSTKLEDSAMYFCASSRTASTDTQYFGPGTRLTVL.

This clone occurred a few times. V gene TRBV24-1 combines with J gene TRBJ2-2; TRBD2 is a possible D gene (6 bases). Trimming took off 10 bases at V and 8 bases at J, with 10 bases between the two ends. Germline V gene sequence: CDR1 KGHDR, CDR2 SFDVKD. The CDR3 length is 11 residues. The CDR3 loop reads CATEGGGELFF. In DNA form, the CDR3 reads TGTGCCACGGAGGGCGGAGGGGAGCTGTTTTTT.

This chain connects TRBV2 to TRBJ1-1; the D is unclear. The germline V and J ends were trimmed by 6 bases and 0 bases, with 11 bases remaining between them. The CDR3 length is 14 residues. Germline V gene sequence: CDR1 SNHLY, CDR2 FYNNEI. The chain's CDR3 is CASRETRMNTEAFF. The CDR3 coding sequence is TGTGCCAGCAGAGAGACACGTATGAACACTGAAGCTTTCTTT.

This clone was counted only a few times. The chain couples TRBV11-2 to TRBJ1-2, with a tentative D call TRBD1 (5 bases). CDR1 SGHAT and CDR2 FQNNGV come from the germline V gene. With 0 bases removed from V and 4 bases from J, the gap between germline ends came to 15 bases. The CDR3 is 16 amino acids. Here the CDR3 DNA reads TGTGCCAGCAGCTTAGATTTCAGAGGGCAGGGCTATGGCTACACCTTC. It is translated as CASSLDFRGQGYGYTF.

V gene TRBV7-9 combines with J gene TRBJ2-2; D unclear. V was pared by 5 bases and J by 0 bases, with 13 bases between. Germline lookup yields CDR1 SEHNR and CDR2 FQNEAQ (reference sequence). The CDR3 spans 16 residues. The CDR3 DNA is TGTGCCAGCAGCCATACGGGCGGCACGAACACCGGGGAGCTGTTTTTT. Translated: CASSHTGGTNTGELFF.

V is TRBV6-5 and J is TRBJ2-6; TRBD1 matches at 8 bases. Germline trimming cut 4 bases from V and 3 bases from J; bases unmatched to any gene: 5. The CDR3 contains 16 residues. Germline CDR1 reads MNHEY; CDR2 reads SVGAGI. The CDR3 nucleotides read TGTGCCAGCAGTTGGAGGACAGGGAATGGGGCCAACGTCCTGACTTTC. Its protein is CASSWRTGNGANVLTF.

This sequence joins TRBV29-1 and TRBJ2-3, with D tentatively TRBD1 (5 bases). CDR1 is SQVTM and CDR2 is ANQGSEA in the germline V gene. CDR3 length: 15 amino acids. V lost 0 bases and J lost 6, with 16 bases in between. The DNA of the CDR3 is TGCAGCGTTGAAGACAGGGCTTTGTCTCCGGATACGCAGTATTTT. It codes for CSVEDRALSPDTQYF.

This clone was counted only a few times. The chain combines TRBV6-2 or TRBV6-3 with TRBJ2-7, with D perhaps TRBD1 (7 bases). Germline CDR1 MNHEY, CDR2 SVGEGT. Trimming removed 5 bases at V and 5 bases at J, with 22 bases between. The CDR3 consists of 16 residues. The CDR3 DNA sequence: TGTGCCAGCAGTACACAAACGGGAGACAGGGCCCACGAGCAGTACTTC. This codes for CASSTQTGDRAHEQYF.

This clone was seen a single time. V gene TRBV5-1 combines with J gene TRBJ2-1; 10 nucleotides match TRBD1. Losses at the gene ends were 4 bases for V and 7 bases for J; bases not matched to a gene: 8. The CDR3 runs 15 residues. Germline CDR1 is SGHRS and CDR2 is YFSETQ. The CDR3 reads CASSLQPGQGNEQFF. The CDR3 nucleotides are TGCGCCAGCAGCCTCCAACCGGGACAGGGGAATGAGCAGTTCTTC.

The sample holds a few counts of this clone. The gene calls are TRBV4-3 and TRBJ1-6; 7 bases match TRBD1. This CDR3 has 16 residues. The junction had 10 bases not matched to a gene; V was cut back by 2 bases and J by 9 bases. Germline V gene data show CDR1 as LGHNA and CDR2 as YSLEER. CDR3 nucleotides: TGCGCCAGCAGCCAATACCTCACAGGGGCTGGTTCACCCCTCCACTTT. Protein sequence: CASSQYLTGAGSPLHF.

V gene TRBV6-2 or TRBV6-3 combines with J gene TRBJ2-4; 7 bases line up with TRBD1. Trimming took 5 bases from V and 3 from J; bases not matched to a gene: 7. This CDR3 is built from 15 residues. The germline CDR1 and CDR2 sequences are MNHEY and SVGEGT. CDR3 DNA: TGTGCCAGCAGTCGTCCCGGGACAGTCAAAAACATTCAGTACTTC. Protein: CASSRPGTVKNIQYF.

The V and J genes are TRBV5-1 and TRBJ2-3; D gene uncertain. Germline lookup yields CDR1 SGHRS and CDR2 YFSETQ. The V end lost 2 bases, the J end lost 5 bases, and 12 bases lay between the germline ends. This CDR3 region has 14 residues. The DNA of the CDR3 is TGCGCCAGCAGCTTAGGTCAGACTCAAGATACGCAGTATTTT. Protein: CASSLGQTQDTQYF.

The chain links TRBV24-1 to TRBJ1-5, with a tentative D call TRBD1 (5 bases). In germline, CDR1 is KGHDR, CDR2 SFDVKD. The CDR3 totals 15 residues. V lost 4 bases to trimming and J lost 7 bases, with 16 bases between them. The CDR3 region has the DNA TGTGCCACCAGTGACCCTCATAAAGGGGACCAGCCCCAGCATTTT. Translated, it gives CATSDPHKGDQPQHF.